This T cell receptor beta chain was recovered during a study of glioma-infiltrating T cells after dendritic cell vaccination (dated by TCRdb to the mid-2010s). In the study overall: Of the roughly 15 glioblastoma patients in the cohort, all drawn from Phase I and II dendritic cell vaccination trials, 9 were newly diagnosed and 6 had recurrent disease. Patients received autologous tumor lysate-pulsed dendritic cell vaccination between about 2002 and 2013. The vaccine was prepared from monocyte-derived dendritic cells that were cultured for approximately seven days with IL-4 and GM-CSF and then pulsed overnight with autologous tumor lysate. Each patient was given three intradermal dendritic cell vaccine injections, spaced two weeks apart, in the arm below the axilla. In glioblastoma patients vaccinated with dendritic cells, deep sequencing of TCR beta CDR3 regions served to measure the amount of tumor-infiltrating lymphocytes and to compare repertoires between tumor and blood. Survival after dendritic cell vaccination was correlated with TCR sequencing metrics such as TIL content and the overlap between tumor and blood repertoires.

The CDR3 spans 14 residues, from the cysteine through the phenylalanine. Only the CDR3 DNA stays, 42 bases, in frame from base 1. CDR1 and CDR2 (LNHDA, SQIVND) derive from the germline V gene (reference sequence). The V and J ends are trimmed by 4 bases and 6 bases, leaving 13 bases between them. The immunoSEQ assay amplified TCRB CDR3 regions from approximately 1.8 micrograms of genomic DNA, or from all available DNA when less than that amount was available. The multiplex PCR relied on 60 forward primers for TCR V beta segments and 13 reverse primers for J beta segments. Synthetic control templates were spiked into each sample at limiting dilution to estimate reads per starting template. Sequencing produced 87 bp reads on the Illumina HiSeq System. The published analysis was carried out like this. To remove PCR and sequencing errors, closely related sequences were merged with a nearest neighbor algorithm. TCR overlap was measured as the percentage of unique tumor TCR beta sequences also present in the same patient's peripheral blood. Imported from immuneACCESS, the table was reduced by TCRdb to in-frame sequences with V and J called. These copies leave out some clones; in studies compared against another copy, an unresolved V gene accounts for under half, and the cause of the remainder is not known. Clone size and V and J calls were adopted from that table, with D and trimming inferred from the DNA. In all, the sample holds over 75,000 clones, and roughly four fifths of those were seen once. Approximately 2% of the sample goes to the ten largest clones.

Explained via the paper, the time point label denotes: after dendritic cell vaccination, including at tumor progression/relapse. Patients were selected for having adequate residual fresh-frozen tumor tissue and more than two years of available survival data. Molecular status otherwise varied across the glioblastoma patients, but none of them carried an isocitrate dehydrogenase mutation. PBMC collection took place before vaccination, two weeks after the third vaccination, and at tumor progression if progression occurred. The Qiagen DNeasy Blood extraction Kit was used to extract genomic DNA. A note on this clone: The antigen this receptor binds is unknown. Within one base of it there is no much larger clone, and no base qualities were kept.

What the authors observed across the whole study: The response model built on TCR overlap across three groups was characterized as speculative, with prospective validation still needed. Higher estimated pretreatment TIL content predicted longer time to progression and overall survival after dendritic cell vaccination. The cohort was small and heterogeneous, with few patients having full blood and tumor sets and even fewer initial-recurrent tumor pairs. No direct relationship between TCR clonality and survival was found, suggesting that a diverse polyclonal response may matter.

The material was blood, obtained after dendritic cell vaccination. This receptor was taken from a human donor with glioblastoma. This chain is built from TRBV19 and TRBJ2-1; the D gene is perhaps TRBD2, on 6 matching bases. In nucleotide form, the sequence is TGTGCCAGTAGTAAGGTGGGGGGAGGCAATGAGCAGTTCTTC. This yields the protein CASSKVGGGNEQFF.